This T cell receptor beta chain is drawn from a study of PD-L1 blockade in urothelial cancer. Looking at the study overall: In about 2014, patients got going on atezolizumab, taking 1,200 mg intravenously every 3 weeks. The median T cell count across tumor samples was 1,200 to 1,500.

Produced via immunoSEQ multiplex PCR; TCRdb's table is partial and in-frame only. Of more than 35,000 clones in the sample, roughly a third were seen once. This clone was counted a few times. Its antigen is currently unknown. Study findings and constraints: Patients had one FFPE tumor sample each, not taken right before treatment. Increased tumor-infiltrating T lymphocytes were recorded in patients with durable benefit.

Germline V gene data show CDR1 as SGHNT and CDR2 as YENEEA. V lost 5 bases and J lost 8, with 15 bases in between. The CDR3 is made up of 14 amino acids. This chain connects TRBV11-3 to TRBJ1-4; tentatively, D is TRBD1 (5 bases). The sample here was tumor tissue, taken before atezolizumab (anti-PD-L1) treatment. This TCR was sampled from a man in his 60s with urothelial cancer. CDR3 sequence reads: CASSPGIKGEKLFF. In nucleotides, the CDR3 is TGTGCCAGCAGCCCGGGAATTAAGGGGGAAAAACTGTTTTTT.